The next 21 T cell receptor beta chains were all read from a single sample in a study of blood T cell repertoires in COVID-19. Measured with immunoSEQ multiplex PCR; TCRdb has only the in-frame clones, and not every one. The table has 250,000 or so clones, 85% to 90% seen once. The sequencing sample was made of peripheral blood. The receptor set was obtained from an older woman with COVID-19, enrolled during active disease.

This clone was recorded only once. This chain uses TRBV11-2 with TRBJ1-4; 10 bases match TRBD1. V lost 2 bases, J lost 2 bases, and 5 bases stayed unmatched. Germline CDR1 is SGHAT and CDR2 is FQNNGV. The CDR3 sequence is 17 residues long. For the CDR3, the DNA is TGTGCCAGCAGCTTATGGACAGGGGGTGGGACTAATGAAAAACTGTTTTTT. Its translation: CASSLWTGGGTNEKLFF. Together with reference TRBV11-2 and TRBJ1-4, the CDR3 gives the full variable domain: EAGVAQSPRYKIIEKRQSVAFWCNPISGHATLYWYQQILGQGPKLLIQFQNNGVVDDSQLPKDRFSAERLKGVDSTLKIQPAKLEDSAVYLCASSLWTGGGTNEKLFFGSGTQLSVL.

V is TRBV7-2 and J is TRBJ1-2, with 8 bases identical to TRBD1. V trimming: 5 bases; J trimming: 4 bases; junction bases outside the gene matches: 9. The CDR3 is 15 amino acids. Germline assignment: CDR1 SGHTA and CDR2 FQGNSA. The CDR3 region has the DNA TGTGCCAGCAGCGCCTCAGGGGGCCTCAGCTATGGCTACACCTTC. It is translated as CASSASGGLSYGYTF.

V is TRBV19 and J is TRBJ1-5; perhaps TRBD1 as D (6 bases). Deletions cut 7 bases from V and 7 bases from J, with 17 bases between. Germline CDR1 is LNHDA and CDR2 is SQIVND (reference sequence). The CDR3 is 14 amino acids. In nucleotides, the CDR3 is TGTGCCAGTACCAATAGAAAGGGACAACAGCCCCAGCATTTT. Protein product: CASTNRKGQQPQHF.

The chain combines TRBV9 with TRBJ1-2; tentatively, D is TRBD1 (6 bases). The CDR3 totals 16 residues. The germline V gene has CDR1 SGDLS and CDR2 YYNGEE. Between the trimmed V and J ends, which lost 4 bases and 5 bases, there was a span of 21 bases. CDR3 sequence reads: CASSNTGMGSRYGYTF. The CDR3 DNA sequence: TGTGCCAGCAGCAATACAGGGATGGGGTCCCGATATGGCTACACCTTC.

CDR3 in amino acids: CASSFTGTAYGYTF. The CDR3, as DNA: TGTGCCAGCAGTTTTACCGGGACAGCTTACGGCTACACCTTC. The chain has TRBV5-6 and TRBJ1-2; 7 bases are shared with TRBD1. CDR3 length: 14 residues. The ends lost 5 bases at V and 8 bases at J; junction bases unmatched: 12. Per the germline V gene, CDR1 is SGHDT and CDR2 is YYEEEE.

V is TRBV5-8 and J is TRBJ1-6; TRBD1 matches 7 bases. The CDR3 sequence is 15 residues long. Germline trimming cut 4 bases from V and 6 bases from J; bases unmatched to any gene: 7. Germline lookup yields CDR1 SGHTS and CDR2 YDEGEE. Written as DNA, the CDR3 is TGTGCCAGCAGCCCTGACAGGGTTGGTAATTCACCCCTCCACTTT. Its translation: CASSPDRVGNSPLHF.

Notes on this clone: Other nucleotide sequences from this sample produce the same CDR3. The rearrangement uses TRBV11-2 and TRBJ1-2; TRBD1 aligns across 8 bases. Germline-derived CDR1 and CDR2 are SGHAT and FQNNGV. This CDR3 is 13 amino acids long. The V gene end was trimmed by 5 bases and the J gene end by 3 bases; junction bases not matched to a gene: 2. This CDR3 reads CASSPDRDYGYTF. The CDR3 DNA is TGTGCCAGCAGCCCGGACAGGGACTATGGCTACACCTTC.

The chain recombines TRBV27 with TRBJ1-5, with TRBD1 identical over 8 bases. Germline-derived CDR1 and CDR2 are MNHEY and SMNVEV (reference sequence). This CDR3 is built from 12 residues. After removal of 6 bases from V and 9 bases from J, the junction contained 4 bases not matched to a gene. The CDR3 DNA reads TGTGCCAGCAGGACAGGGGTATCGCCCCAGCATTTT. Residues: CASRTGVSPQHF.

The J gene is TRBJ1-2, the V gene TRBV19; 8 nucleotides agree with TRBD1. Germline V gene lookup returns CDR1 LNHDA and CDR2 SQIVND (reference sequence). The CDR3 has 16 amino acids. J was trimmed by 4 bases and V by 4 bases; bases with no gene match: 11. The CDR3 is CASSTRQGNTGYGYTF. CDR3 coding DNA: TGTGCCAGTAGTACCCGACAGGGGAATACGGGCTATGGCTACACCTTC.

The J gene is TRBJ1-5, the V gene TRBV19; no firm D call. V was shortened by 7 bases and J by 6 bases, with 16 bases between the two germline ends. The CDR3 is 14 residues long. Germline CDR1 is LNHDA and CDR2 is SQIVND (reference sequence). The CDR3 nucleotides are TGTGCCAGTACTGATTCGGGTCTCAGTCAGCCCCAGCATTTT. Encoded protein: CASTDSGLSQPQHF.

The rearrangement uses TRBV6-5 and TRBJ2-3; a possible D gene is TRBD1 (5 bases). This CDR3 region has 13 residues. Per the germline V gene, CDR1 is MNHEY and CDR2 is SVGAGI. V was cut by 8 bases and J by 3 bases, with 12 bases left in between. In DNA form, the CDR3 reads TGTGCCAGCCACAGGAGTATAACAGATACGCAGTATTTT. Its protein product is CASHRSITDTQYF.

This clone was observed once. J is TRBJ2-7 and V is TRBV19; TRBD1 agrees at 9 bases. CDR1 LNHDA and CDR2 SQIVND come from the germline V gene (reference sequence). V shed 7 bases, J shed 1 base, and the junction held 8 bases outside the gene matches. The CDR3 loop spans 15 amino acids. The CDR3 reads CASTLGQGRSYEQYF. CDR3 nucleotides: TGTGCCAGTACTCTAGGACAGGGGCGATCCTACGAGCAGTACTTC.

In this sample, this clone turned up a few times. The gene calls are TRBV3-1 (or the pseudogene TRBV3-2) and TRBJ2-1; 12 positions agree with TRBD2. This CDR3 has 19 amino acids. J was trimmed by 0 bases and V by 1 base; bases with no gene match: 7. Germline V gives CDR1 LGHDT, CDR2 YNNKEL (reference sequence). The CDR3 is CASSQVASGGAGSYNEQFF. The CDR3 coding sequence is TGTGCCAGCAGCCAAGTCGCTAGCGGGGGGGCGGGCTCCTACAATGAGCAGTTCTTC.

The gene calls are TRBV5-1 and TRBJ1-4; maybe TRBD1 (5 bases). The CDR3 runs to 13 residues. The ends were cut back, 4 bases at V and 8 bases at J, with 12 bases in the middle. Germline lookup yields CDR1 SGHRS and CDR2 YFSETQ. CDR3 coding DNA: TGCGCCAGCAGCGGCAACTACAGGGAAAAACTGTTTTTT. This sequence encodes CASSGNYREKLFF.

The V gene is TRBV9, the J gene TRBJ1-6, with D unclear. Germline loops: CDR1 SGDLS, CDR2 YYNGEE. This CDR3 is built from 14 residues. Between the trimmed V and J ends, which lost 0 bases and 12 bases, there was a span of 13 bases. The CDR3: CASSVEHSGQPLHF. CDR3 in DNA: TGTGCCAGCAGCGTAGAGCATTCAGGTCAACCCCTCCACTTT.

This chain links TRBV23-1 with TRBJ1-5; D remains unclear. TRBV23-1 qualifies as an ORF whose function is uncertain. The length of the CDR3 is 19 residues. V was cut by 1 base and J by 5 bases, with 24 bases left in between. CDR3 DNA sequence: TGCGCCAGCAGTCAATTTGGTCCGGGCTCCGGGGTCCGGGATCAGCCCCAGCATTTT. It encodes CASSQFGPGSGVRDQPQHF.

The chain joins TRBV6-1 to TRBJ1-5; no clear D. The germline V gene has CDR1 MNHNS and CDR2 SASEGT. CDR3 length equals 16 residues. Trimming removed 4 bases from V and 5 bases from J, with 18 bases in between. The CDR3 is CASSALGSGLDQPQHF. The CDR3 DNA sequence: TGTGCCAGCAGTGCCCTGGGGTCGGGATTGGATCAGCCCCAGCATTTT.

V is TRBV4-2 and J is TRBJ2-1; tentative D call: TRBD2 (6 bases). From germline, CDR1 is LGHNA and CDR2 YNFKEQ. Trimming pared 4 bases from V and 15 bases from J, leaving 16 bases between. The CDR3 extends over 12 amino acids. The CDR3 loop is CASSPPRESPFF. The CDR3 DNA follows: TGTGCCAGCAGCCCCCCTCGGGAGAGCCCGTTCTTC.

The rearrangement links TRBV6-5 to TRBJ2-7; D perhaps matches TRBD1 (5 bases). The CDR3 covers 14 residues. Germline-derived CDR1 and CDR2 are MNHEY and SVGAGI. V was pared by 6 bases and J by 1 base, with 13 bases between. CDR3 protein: CASRPMAGSYEQYF. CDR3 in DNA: TGTGCCAGCAGGCCCATGGCAGGGTCCTACGAGCAGTACTTC.

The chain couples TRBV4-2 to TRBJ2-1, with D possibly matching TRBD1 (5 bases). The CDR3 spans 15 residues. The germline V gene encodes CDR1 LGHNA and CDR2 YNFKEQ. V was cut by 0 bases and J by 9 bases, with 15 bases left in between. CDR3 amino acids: CASSQEGQGWGEQFF. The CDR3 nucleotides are TGTGCCAGCAGCCAAGAGGGTCAGGGATGGGGTGAGCAGTTCTTC.

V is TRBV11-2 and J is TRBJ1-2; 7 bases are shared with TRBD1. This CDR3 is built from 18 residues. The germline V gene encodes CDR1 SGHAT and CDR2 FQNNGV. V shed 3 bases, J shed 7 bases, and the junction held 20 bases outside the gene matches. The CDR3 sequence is CASSLPGGTVFGKGGYTF. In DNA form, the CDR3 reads TGTGCCAGCAGCTTGCCGGGCGGGACAGTCTTCGGTAAAGGTGGCTACACCTTC.